Presented here are 8 T cell receptor beta chains from one specimen sequenced in a study of cytomegalovirus exposure and HLA in healthy donors (dated by TCRdb to the late 2010s). Libraries came from the immunoSEQ multiplex PCR assay. Drawn from immuneACCESS, this table holds only the in-frame rearrangements with V and J called that TCRdb kept. Clones are partly lost; checked studies trace under half to an unresolved V gene and leave the rest unexplained. The sample table records 76,000 or so clones; nearly 95% of these occur just once. The ten biggest clones cover 2.1% of the sample. Sample: PBMCs. These receptors originate from a woman younger than 35 in good health and CMV-seronegative.

The chain couples TRBV5-1 to TRBJ2-7, with 11 nucleotides matching TRBD1. The CDR3 spans 16 residues. V was clipped by 0 bases and J by 1 base; unmatched bases: 3. Germline V gives CDR1 SGHRS, CDR2 YFSETQ. CDR3 residues: CASSLAGTGGSYEQYF. The CDR3 DNA is TGCGCCAGCAGCTTGGCCGGGACAGGGGGTTCCTACGAGCAGTACTTC.

The chain joins TRBV5-1 to TRBJ2-7, with 8 bases aligning to TRBD2. V lost 2 bases and J lost 5; bases outside the gene matches: 6. The CDR3 has 14 amino acids. CDR1 and CDR2 from the germline V gene are SGHRS and YFSETQ. The CDR3, as DNA: TGCGCCAGCAGCTTAGGCCTAGCGGGCGACGAGCAGTACTTC. Translation: CASSLGLAGDEQYF.

The V call is TRBV19, the J call TRBJ1-1; the match to TRBD1 covers 7 bases. The CDR3 runs 12 residues. Germline CDR1 LNHDA, CDR2 SQIVND (reference sequence). V was pared by 10 bases and J by 4 bases, with 6 bases of the junction left unmatched. The CDR3 nucleotides read TGTGCCACCGTAACAGGGGCCACTGAAGCTTTCTTT. Translation gives CATVTGATEAFF.

The table lists this clone with a count of one. The genes are TRBV2 and TRBJ2-3; 12 bases align to TRBD2. Germline CDR1 and CDR2: SNHLY and FYNNEI. The CDR3 spans 15 residues. V gave up 5 bases and J gave up 5 bases; unmatched junction bases: 5. The CDR3 region has the DNA TGTGCCAGCAGTCCGGCGGGACTAGCGGGAGATACGCAGTATTTT. Protein sequence: CASSPAGLAGDTQYF.

The chain is built from TRBV30 and TRBJ1-2; TRBD1 might be the D (6 bases). V was pared by 6 bases and J by 8 bases, with 13 bases between. In germline, CDR1 is GTSNPN, CDR2 SVGIG (reference sequence). This CDR3 region has 11 residues. CDR3 DNA sequence: TGTGCCTGCAGGGGTACATACGGCTACACCTTC. Amino acid sequence: CACRGTYGYTF.

The genes are TRBV10-3 and TRBJ2-5; 8 bases are shared with TRBD2. With V trimmed by 1 base and J by 2 bases, 6 bases remained unmatched. This CDR3 contains 16 residues. Germline lookup yields CDR1 ENHRY and CDR2 SYGVKD. The CDR3 loop is CAISEFERERQETQYF. DNA for the CDR3: TGTGCCATCAGTGAGTTCGAGCGGGAGCGTCAAGAGACCCAGTACTTC.

The gene calls are TRBV4-3 and TRBJ2-5; the match to TRBD2 covers 13 bases. The germline V gene encodes CDR1 LGHNA and CDR2 YSLEER. V lost 6 bases and J lost 3; bases outside the gene matches: 4. This CDR3 spans 15 amino acids. As DNA, the CDR3 is TGCGCCAGCAGTTTCGGGACTAGCGGGGAAGAGACCCAGTACTTC. The encoded protein is CASSFGTSGEETQYF.

The chain is built from TRBV28 and TRBJ2-1; perhaps TRBD2 as D (5 bases). CDR3 size: 15 residues. V lost 6 bases, J lost 0 bases, and 12 bases lay in between. CDR1 MDHEN and CDR2 SYDVKM come from the germline V gene. The CDR3 region is CASRPTSPSYNEQFF. In DNA form, the CDR3 reads TGTGCCAGCAGACCCACTAGTCCCTCCTACAATGAGCAGTTCTTC.